This T cell receptor (beta chain) came from a study of T cell responses to AZD1222 COVID-19 vaccine. Study-wide context: Recipients boosted at about 4 weeks or about 12 weeks are pooled. Study observations and caveats: Dominant CD4 TCR responses targeted spike regions 160-218 and 743-854. Per reports, nearly half of all spike-specific TCRs target regions that are unmutated in variants. Clonal diversity may have been underestimated, and the donors were mostly white British, with more females than males.

V was shortened by 2 bases and J by 3 bases, with 10 bases between the two germline ends. This CDR3 has 14 residues. Germline CDR1 reads SNHLY; CDR2 reads FYNNEI. Notes on this clone: Its antigen is undetermined.

Assay used: immunoSEQ multiplex PCR; TCRdb lists only in-frame clones, some missing. The repertoire holds 99,000 or so clones, with approximately 90% as singletons. The V call is TRBV2, the J call TRBJ2-5; D is unclear. The sequence was obtained from an adult in good health. Sample: peripheral blood, taken on day 0 of AZD1222 vaccination. The CDR3 reads CASSENGLKETQYF. In DNA, the CDR3 is TGTGCCAGCAGTGAAAATGGTCTAAAAGAGACCCAGTACTTC.